The source of this TCR beta chain is a study of beta chain features in type 1 diabetes. As for the study in general: Investigators examined approximately 100,000,000 sorted cells across all samples.

This clone was seen more than once but under ten times. Its antigen is as yet unknown. In germline, CDR1 is SQVTM, CDR2 ANQGSEA. This CDR3 has 16 residues. V lost 1 base, J lost 3 bases, and 6 bases stayed unmatched. cDNA synthesis used the whole RNA isolate, giving expressed TCRB sequences. TCRdb keeps only in-frame clones here, not all; method: immunoSEQ multiplex PCR. Seen here are over 300,000 clones, approximately 10% observed once, and the top ten hold approximately 1%. Whole-study results and caveats: Moderate yet significant TCRB CDR3 shortening was seen in Type 1 diabetes patients in all four CD4+ subsets. A potential PCR bias toward shorter templates would be equal in patient and control samples. Type 1 diabetes patients had fewer VDJ junction insertions and more deletions.

The sequenced sample consisted of central memory CD4+ T cells from blood. This TCR came from a man between 25 and 39 years old with type 1 diabetes. This chain joins TRBV29-1 and TRBJ2-1; 10 bases fit TRBD1. The CDR3 coding sequence is TGCAGCGTTGAAGCAGGGACAGGGGTTAACTACAATGAGCAGTTCTTC. This sequence encodes CSVEAGTGVNYNEQFF.